A selection of T cell receptor beta chains follows, all from one sample in a study of graft-versus-host responses after intestinal transplantation. No antigen has been assigned to these receptors. Sequencing was performed with immunoSEQ multiplex PCR; in TCRdb, only in-frame clones are kept and a portion is missing. The sample gives 73,000 or so clones, roughly 89% of which show up once; less than 5% is in the top ten. Sample: unstimulated CD8+ T cells sorted from spleen or lymph node cells, taken before transplant. The receptors derive from a human donor who was the organ donor for an intestinal transplant. Both conserved end residues are part of each CDR3. Each record gives: V gene, D gene, clone size, J gene, CDR3 DNA, CDR3 protein. The D gene is left open where the match is weak. Only part of the rows carry a size: once, few, many, or a class if the clone is expanded.

TRBV5-1	.	.	TRBJ1-6	TGCGCCAGCAGCCGATCCCCTACCGCTTTTATACCCCTCCACTTT	CASSRSPTAFIPLHF
TRBV7-6	.	.	TRBJ1-3	TGTGCCAGCAGTTGGGGGGGGGAAGAGGCTGGAAACACCATATATTTT	CASSWGGEEAGNTIYF
TRBV15	.	.	TRBJ1-1	TGTGCCACCAGCAGAGATAGAAGGGGCTCCACTGAAGCTTTCTTT	CATSRDRRGSTEAFF
TRBV27	TRBD2	.	TRBJ2-3	TGTGCCAGCAGAACGAGCGGGGGGGACACAGATACGCAGTATTTT	CASRTSGGDTDTQYF
TRBV4-3	.	.	TRBJ2-1	TGCGCCAGCAGCCAAGATTCCGGGACACACTACAATGAGCAGTTCTTC	CASSQDSGTHYNEQFF
TRBV9	.	.	TRBJ1-2	TGTGCCAGCAGCGTATCTCCGGACAGCTCCTATGGCTACACCTTC	CASSVSPDSSYGYTF
TRBV4-2	.	.	TRBJ2-1	TGTGCCAGCAGCCAAGTTTTGCAGGGATCCTACAATGAGCAGTTCTTC	CASSQVLQGSYNEQFF
TRBV19	TRBD1	.	TRBJ1-5	TGTGCCAGTAGTATAGATCTAAGAACAGGGGTAGGGAATAGCAATCAGCCCCAGCATTTT	CASSIDLRTGVGNSNQPQHF
TRBV7-6	TRBD2	.	TRBJ2-2	TGTGCCAGCAGCTTAGGGCTAGCGGGGGACACCGGGGAGCTGTTTTTT	CASSLGLAGDTGELFF
TRBV5-1	.	.	TRBJ1-1	TGCGCCAGCAGCCTTCATTCAGAGGGAGGCACTGAAGCTTTCTTT	CASSLHSEGGTEAFF
TRBV5-6	.	.	TRBJ1-1	TGTGCCAGCAGCTTCTTGACAGCGAACACTGAAGCTTTCTTT	CASSFLTANTEAFF
TRBV7-9	TRBD1	.	TRBJ1-1	TGTGCCAGCAGCCTATTGACAGGGGGACCTGAAGCTTTCTTT	CASSLLTGGPEAFF
TRBV6-6	.	few	TRBJ1-2	TGTGCCAGCAGCCTTAAAACCGGAGGTGGCTACACCTTC	CASSLKTGGGYTF
TRBV4-2	TRBD2	.	TRBJ2-1	TGTGCCAGCAGCCAAGATGGACTAGCGGGGGGAAATGAGCAGTTCTTC	CASSQDGLAGGNEQFF
TRBV7-2	TRBD1	.	TRBJ1-2	TGTGCCAGCAGTTATCGATCCTCCCGACAGGGGGCGCTTTTGGATGGCTACACCTTC	CASSYRSSRQGALLDGYTF
TRBV5-6	.	.	TRBJ1-4	TGTGCCAGCAGCTTGGTCGGGTCTGAAAAACTGTTTTTT	CASSLVGSEKLFF
TRBV19	TRBD1	.	TRBJ1-5	TGTGCCACCAAAGGGACAGCGCTTAATCAGCCCCAGCATTTT	CATKGTALNQPQHF
TRBV4-3	TRBD1	.	TRBJ1-1	TGCGCCAGCAGCCAAGGAGGAGGGACAGCTGAAGCTTTCTTT	CASSQGGGTAEAFF
TRBV29-1	.	.	TRBJ2-3	TGCAGCGTTGAAGGAGACAATAGCACAGATACGCAGTATTTT	CSVEGDNSTDTQYF
TRBV9	TRBD1	.	TRBJ1-3	TGTGCCAGCAGCGTAGCTTCACAGGGGGTAAACTCTGGAAACACCATATATTTT	CASSVASQGVNSGNTIYF
TRBV15	TRBD2	.	TRBJ2-4	TGTGCCACCAGCAGAGACGGGACTACACAAAACATTCAGTACTTC	CATSRDGTTQNIQYF
TRBV27	TRBD2	.	TRBJ2-1	TGTGCCAGCAGCCAGCGGGATAGCTCCTACAATGAGCAGTTCTTC	CASSQRDSSYNEQFF
TRBV6-1	TRBD1	.	TRBJ2-5	TGTGCCAGCAGGCCTGGACAGGGGGGACAAGAGACCCAGTACTTC	CASRPGQGGQETQYF
TRBV6-4	TRBD2	.	TRBJ2-1	TGTGCCAGCAGTGACCTAGCGGGGGGGCACAATGAGCAGTTCTTC	CASSDLAGGHNEQFF
TRBV4-2	TRBD2	.	TRBJ2-3	TGTGCCAGCAGCCAAGAGAGGCGGGGGGGCCCCACAGATACGCAGTATTTT	CASSQERRGGPTDTQYF
TRBV13	.	.	TRBJ1-1	TGTGCCAGCAGCAACCAGGGATTTGACACTGAAGCTTTCTTT	CASSNQGFDTEAFF
TRBV27	TRBD2	.	TRBJ2-5	TGTGCCAGCAGGCGGGGGGGGGAGACCCAGTACTTC	CASRRGGETQYF
TRBV4-1	TRBD2	.	TRBJ2-3	TGCGCCAGCAGCCCCTTCGCGGGGGGGCTCCCTGGGCAGGATACGCAGTATTTT	CASSPFAGGLPGQDTQYF
TRBV4-1	.	many	TRBJ1-6	TGCGCCAGCAGCCCCCCCGGGGGGGGCCGTGGTTCACCCCTCCACTTT	CASSPPGGGRGSPLHF
TRBV11-2	.	.	TRBJ2-3	TGTGCCAGCAGTGGTAGGGGGGATACGCAGTATTTT	CASSGRGDTQYF
TRBV5-6	.	.	TRBJ2-5	TGTGCCAGCAGCTCGGTAGGGGTCGGTCCGATTAAAGAGACCCAGTACTTC	CASSSVGVGPIKETQYF
TRBV7-2	.	once	TRBJ1-5	TGTGCCAGCAGCTCCCTTGAGGGCTCGGCCATTGGGCCCCAGCATTTT	CASSSLEGSAIGPQHF
TRBV5-4	.	.	TRBJ2-2	TGTGCCAGCAGCTCCAGCGGTTCGAACACCGGGGAGCTGTTTTTT	CASSSSGSNTGELFF
TRBV6-4	.	.	TRBJ2-3	TGTGCCAGCAGTAAACAGGGTGGGGGTACAGATACGCAGTATTTT	CASSKQGGGTDTQYF
TRBV9	TRBD1	.	TRBJ2-5	TGTGCCAGCAGCGCGCAGACAGGGGGCGGGGAGACCCAGTACTTC	CASSAQTGGGETQYF
TRBV11-2	.	.	TRBJ1-1	TGTGCCAGCAGCTCTCTACTACAGGGTGAAGCTTTCTTT	CASSSLLQGEAFF
TRBV5-1	TRBD1	.	TRBJ2-6	TGCGCCAGCAGCCCCGGACAGGGTTTGGTTACTGGGGCCAACGTCCTGACTTTC	CASSPGQGLVTGANVLTF
TRBV2	.	once	TRBJ1-1	TGTGCCAGCAGTGAAGTTGGGAAAGGGGACACTGAAGCTTTCTTT	CASSEVGKGDTEAFF
TRBV9	.	.	TRBJ1-1	TGTGCCAGCAGCGTAGGGGGAGACATGAACACTGAAGCTTTCTTT	CASSVGGDMNTEAFF
TRBV27	.	.	TRBJ1-6	TGTGCCAGCACCTTATGGAAGGGAGGCCTTTCACCCCTCCACTTT	CASTLWKGGLSPLHF
TRBV6-4	TRBD2	.	TRBJ2-1	TGTGCCAGCAGTTCCGTAGCGGGGGAGTACAATGAGCAGTTCTTC	CASSSVAGEYNEQFF
TRBV27	.	.	TRBJ1-4	TGTGCCAGCAGCTCAACCGGGGAAGAGAGGGAAAAACTGTTTTTT	CASSSTGEEREKLFF
TRBV11-2	.	.	TRBJ2-5	TGTGCCAGCAGCCCGGGGACACAAACCCAAGAGACCCAGTACTTC	CASSPGTQTQETQYF
TRBV7-8	.	.	TRBJ1-1	TGTGCCAGCAGCTTAGCAACAGGGAACACTGAAGCTTTCTTT	CASSLATGNTEAFF
TRBV25-1	TRBD1	once	TRBJ2-1	TGTGCCGTCTACCGGGACAGTGGGTACAATGAGCAGTTCTTC	CAVYRDSGYNEQFF
TRBV28	.	.	TRBJ2-2	TGTGCCAGCAGTTTGTTTAGTTACACCCTTGCGGGGGCTGGTCACGGGGAGCTGTTTTTT	CASSLFSYTLAGAGHGELFF
TRBV29-1	.	.	TRBJ1-4	TGCAGCGCGATAAGCGGTGAGGCAGGGGAGCGAGAAAAACTGTTTTTT	CSAISGEAGEREKLFF
TRBV27	.	.	TRBJ2-1	TGTGCCAGCAGTTTGGCGGCGGTGAGTAATGAGCAGTTCTTC	CASSLAAVSNEQFF